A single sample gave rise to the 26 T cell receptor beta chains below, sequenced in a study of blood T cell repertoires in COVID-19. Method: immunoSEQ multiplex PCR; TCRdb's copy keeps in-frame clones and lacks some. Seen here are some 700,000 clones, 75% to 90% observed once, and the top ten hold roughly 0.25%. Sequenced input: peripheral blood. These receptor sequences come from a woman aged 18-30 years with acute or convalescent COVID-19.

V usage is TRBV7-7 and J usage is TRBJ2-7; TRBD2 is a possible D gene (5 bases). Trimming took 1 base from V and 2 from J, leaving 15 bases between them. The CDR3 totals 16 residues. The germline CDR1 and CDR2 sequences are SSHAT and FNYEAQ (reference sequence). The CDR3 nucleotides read TGTGCCAGCAGCTTAGGGGCCCCAGGAGGTACCTACGAGCAGTACTTC. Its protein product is CASSLGAPGGTYEQYF.

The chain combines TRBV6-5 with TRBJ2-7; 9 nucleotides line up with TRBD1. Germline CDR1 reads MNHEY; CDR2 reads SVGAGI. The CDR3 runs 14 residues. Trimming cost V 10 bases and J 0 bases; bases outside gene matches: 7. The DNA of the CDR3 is TGTGCCACCTCCGTGACAGGGGGCTCCTACGAGCAGTACTTC. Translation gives CATSVTGGSYEQYF.

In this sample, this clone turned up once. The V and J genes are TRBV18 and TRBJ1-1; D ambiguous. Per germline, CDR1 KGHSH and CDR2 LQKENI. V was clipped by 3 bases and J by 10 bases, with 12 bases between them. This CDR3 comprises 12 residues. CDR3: CASSPYSGRAFF. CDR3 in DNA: TGTGCCAGCTCACCCTACAGTGGCCGAGCTTTCTTT.

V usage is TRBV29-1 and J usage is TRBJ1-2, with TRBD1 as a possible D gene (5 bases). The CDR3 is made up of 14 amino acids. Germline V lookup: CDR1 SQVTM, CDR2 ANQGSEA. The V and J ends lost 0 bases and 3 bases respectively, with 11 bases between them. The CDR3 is CSVEDQAGYYGYTF. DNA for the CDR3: TGCAGCGTTGAAGATCAGGCAGGGTACTATGGCTACACCTTC.

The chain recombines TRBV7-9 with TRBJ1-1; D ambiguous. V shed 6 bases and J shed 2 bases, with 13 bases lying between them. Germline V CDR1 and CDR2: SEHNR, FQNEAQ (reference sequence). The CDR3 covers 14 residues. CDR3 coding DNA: TGTGCCAGCAGTCGGTCGGGGTTAAACACTGAAGCTTTCTTT. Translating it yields CASSRSGLNTEAFF.

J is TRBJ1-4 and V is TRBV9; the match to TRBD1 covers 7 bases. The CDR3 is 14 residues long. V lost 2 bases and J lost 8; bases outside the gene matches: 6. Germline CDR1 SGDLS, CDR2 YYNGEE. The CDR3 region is CASSVETGKEKLFF. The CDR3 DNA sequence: TGTGCCAGCAGCGTGGAGACAGGGAAGGAAAAACTGTTTTTT.

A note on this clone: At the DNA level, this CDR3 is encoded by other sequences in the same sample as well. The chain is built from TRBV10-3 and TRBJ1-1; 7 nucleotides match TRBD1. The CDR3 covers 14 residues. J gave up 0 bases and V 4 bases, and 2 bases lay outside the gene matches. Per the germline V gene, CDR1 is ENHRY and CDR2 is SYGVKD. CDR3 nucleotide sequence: TGTGCCATCAGTGGAGGGGGCCTGAACACTGAAGCTTTCTTT. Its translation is CAISGGGLNTEAFF.

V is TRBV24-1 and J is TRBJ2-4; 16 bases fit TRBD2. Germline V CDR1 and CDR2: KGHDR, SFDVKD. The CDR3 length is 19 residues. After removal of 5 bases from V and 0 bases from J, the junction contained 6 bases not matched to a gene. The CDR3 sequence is CATSGGTSGGELAKNIQYF. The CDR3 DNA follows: TGTGCCACCAGTGGCGGGACTAGCGGGGGGGAACTAGCCAAAAACATTCAGTACTTC.

Here the CDR3 reads CASSFFIVSDTEAFF. CDR3 DNA sequence: TGTGCCAGCAGCTTTTTTATTGTGTCGGACACTGAAGCTTTCTTT. The V gene is TRBV11-2, the J gene TRBJ1-1, with D uncertain. V shed 3 bases and J shed 3 bases, with 14 bases lying between them. Germline V gene data show CDR1 as SGHAT and CDR2 as FQNNGV. The length of the CDR3 is 15 residues.

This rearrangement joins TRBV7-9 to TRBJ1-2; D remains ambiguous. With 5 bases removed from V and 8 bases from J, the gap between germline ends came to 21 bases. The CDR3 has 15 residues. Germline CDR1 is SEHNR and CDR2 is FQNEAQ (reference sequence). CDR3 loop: CASSLTVPGGDGYTF. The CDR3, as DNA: TGTGCCAGCAGCCTCACTGTTCCAGGTGGCGACGGCTACACCTTC.

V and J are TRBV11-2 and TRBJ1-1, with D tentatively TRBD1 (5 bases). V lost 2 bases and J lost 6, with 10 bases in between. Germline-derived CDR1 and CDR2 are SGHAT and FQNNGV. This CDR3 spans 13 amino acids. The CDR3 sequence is CASSLWGRAEAFF. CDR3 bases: TGTGCCAGCAGCTTATGGGGGAGGGCTGAAGCTTTCTTT.

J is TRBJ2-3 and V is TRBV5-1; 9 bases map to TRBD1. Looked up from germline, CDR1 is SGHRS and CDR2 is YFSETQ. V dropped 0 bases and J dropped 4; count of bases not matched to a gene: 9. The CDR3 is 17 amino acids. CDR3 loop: CASSLAVSTGGSDTQYF. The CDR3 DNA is TGCGCCAGCAGCTTGGCCGTGTCGACAGGGGGTTCAGATACGCAGTATTTT.

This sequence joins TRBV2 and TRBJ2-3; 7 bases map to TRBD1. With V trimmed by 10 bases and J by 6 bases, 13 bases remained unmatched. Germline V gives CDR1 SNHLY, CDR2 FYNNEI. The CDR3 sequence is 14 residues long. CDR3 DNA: TGTGCCACAAGAGGACAGGCCCTTTTTGATACGCAGTATTTT. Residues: CATRGQALFDTQYF.

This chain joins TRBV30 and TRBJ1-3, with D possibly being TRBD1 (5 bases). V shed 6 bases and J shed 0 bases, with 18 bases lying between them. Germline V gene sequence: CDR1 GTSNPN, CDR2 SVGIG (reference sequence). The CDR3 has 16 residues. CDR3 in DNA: TGTGCCTGCTGGGGAACTAAACAGGTCTCTGGAAACACCATATATTTT. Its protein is CACWGTKQVSGNTIYF. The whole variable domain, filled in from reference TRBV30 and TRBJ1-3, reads SQTIHQWPATLVQPVGSPLSLECTVEGTSNPNLYWYRQAAGRGLQLLFYSVGIGQISSEVPQNLSASRPQDRQFILSSKKLLLSDSGFYLCACWGTKQVSGNTIYFGEGSWLTVV.

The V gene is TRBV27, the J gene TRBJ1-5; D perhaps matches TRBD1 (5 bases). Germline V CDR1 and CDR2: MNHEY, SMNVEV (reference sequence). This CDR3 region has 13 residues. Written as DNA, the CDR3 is TGTTCCCGGGGGGTGACGAGCAATCAGCCCCAGCATTTT. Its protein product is CSRGVTSNQPQHF.

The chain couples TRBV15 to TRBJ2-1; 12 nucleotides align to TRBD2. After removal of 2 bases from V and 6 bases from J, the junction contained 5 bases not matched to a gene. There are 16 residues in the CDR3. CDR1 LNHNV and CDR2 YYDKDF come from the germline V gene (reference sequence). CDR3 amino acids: CATSRLRLAGVNEQFF. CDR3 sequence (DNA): TGTGCCACCAGCAGACTTAGACTAGCGGGGGTCAATGAGCAGTTCTTC.

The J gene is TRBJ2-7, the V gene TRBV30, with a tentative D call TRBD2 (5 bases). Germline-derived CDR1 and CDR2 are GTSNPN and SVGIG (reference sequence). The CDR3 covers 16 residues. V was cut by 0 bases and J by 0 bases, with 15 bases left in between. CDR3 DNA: TGTGCCTGGAGTGTCCAATTCCGGGGTACCTCCTACGAGCAGTACTTC. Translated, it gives CAWSVQFRGTSYEQYF.

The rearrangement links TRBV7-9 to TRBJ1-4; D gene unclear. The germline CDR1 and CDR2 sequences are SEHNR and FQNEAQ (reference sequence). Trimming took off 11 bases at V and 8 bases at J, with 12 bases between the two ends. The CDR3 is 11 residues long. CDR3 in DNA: TGTGCCGTTGCTTCTAGGGAAAAACTGTTTTTT. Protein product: CAVASREKLFF.

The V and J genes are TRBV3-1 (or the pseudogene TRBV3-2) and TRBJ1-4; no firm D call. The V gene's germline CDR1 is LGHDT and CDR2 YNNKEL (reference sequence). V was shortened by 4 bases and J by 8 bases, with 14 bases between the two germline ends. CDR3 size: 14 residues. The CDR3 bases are TGTGCCAGCAGCCGACACCCTGACCGGGAAAAACTGTTTTTT. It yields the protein CASSRHPDREKLFF.

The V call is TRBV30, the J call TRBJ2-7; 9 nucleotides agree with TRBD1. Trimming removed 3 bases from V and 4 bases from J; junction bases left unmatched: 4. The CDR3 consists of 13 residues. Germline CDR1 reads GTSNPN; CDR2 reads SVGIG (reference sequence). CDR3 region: CAWRGTGKYEQYF. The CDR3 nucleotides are TGTGCCTGGAGGGGGACAGGGAAGTACGAGCAGTACTTC. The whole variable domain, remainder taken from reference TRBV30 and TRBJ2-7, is SQTIHQWPATLVQPVGSPLSLECTVEGTSNPNLYWYRQAAGRGLQLLFYSVGIGQISSEVPQNLSASRPQDRQFILSSKKLLLSDSGFYLCAWRGTGKYEQYFGPGTRLTVT.

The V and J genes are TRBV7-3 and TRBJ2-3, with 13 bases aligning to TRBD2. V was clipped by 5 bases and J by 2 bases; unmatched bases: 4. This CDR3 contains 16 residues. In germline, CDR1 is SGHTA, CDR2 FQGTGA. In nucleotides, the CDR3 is TGTGCCAGCAGCCAGACTAGCGGGGGGTACACAGATACGCAGTATTTT. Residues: CASSQTSGGYTDTQYF. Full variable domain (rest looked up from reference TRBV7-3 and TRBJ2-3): GAGVSQTPSNKVTEKGKYVELRCDPISGHTALYWYRQSLGQGPEFLIYFQGTGAADDSGLPNDRFFAVRPEGSVSTLKIQRTERGDSAVYLCASSQTSGGYTDTQYFGPGTRLTVL.

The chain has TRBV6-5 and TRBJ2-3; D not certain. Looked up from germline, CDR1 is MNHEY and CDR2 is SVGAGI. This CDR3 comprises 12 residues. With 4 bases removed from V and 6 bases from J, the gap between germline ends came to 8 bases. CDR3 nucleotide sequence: TGTGCCAGCAGTTCCGCAGCGGATACGCAGTATTTT. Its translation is CASSSAADTQYF.

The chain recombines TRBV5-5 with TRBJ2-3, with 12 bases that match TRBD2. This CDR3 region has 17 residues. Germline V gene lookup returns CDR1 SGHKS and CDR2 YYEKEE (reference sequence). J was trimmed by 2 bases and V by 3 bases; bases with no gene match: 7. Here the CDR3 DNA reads TGTGCCAGCAGCTATGGACTAGCGGGGAGTATCACAGATACGCAGTATTTT. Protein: CASSYGLAGSITDTQYF. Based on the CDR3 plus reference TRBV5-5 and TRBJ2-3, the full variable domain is DAGVTQSPTHLIKTRGQQVTLRCSPISGHKSVSWYQQVLGQGPQFIFQYYEKEERGRGNFPDRFSARQFPNYSSELNVNALLLGDSALYLCASSYGLAGSITDTQYFGPGTRLTVL.

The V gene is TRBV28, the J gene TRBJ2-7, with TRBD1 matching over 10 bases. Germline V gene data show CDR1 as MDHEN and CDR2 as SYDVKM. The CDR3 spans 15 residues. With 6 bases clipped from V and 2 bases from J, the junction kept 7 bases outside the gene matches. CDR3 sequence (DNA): TGTGCCAGCAGAGCCGGGACAGGGGTCCCCTACGAGCAGTACTTC. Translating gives CASRAGTGVPYEQYF.

The CDR3 loop is CSVVRKGQGAPGYGYTF. The CDR3, as DNA: TGCAGCGTTGTCCGAAAGGGACAGGGGGCGCCCGGCTATGGCTACACCTTC. The chain is built from TRBV29-1 and TRBJ1-2; 12 bases line up with TRBD1. The CDR3 covers 17 residues. CDR1 and CDR2 from the germline V gene are SQVTM and ANQGSEA. The junction had 13 bases not matched to a gene; V was cut back by 4 bases and J by 4 bases.

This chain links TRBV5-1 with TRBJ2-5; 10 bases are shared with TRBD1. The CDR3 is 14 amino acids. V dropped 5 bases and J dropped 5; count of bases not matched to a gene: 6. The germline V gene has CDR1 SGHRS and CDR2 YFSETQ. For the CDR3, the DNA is TGCGCCAGCAGACCAGGACAGGGGGACGAGACCCAGTACTTC. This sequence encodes CASRPGQGDETQYF.